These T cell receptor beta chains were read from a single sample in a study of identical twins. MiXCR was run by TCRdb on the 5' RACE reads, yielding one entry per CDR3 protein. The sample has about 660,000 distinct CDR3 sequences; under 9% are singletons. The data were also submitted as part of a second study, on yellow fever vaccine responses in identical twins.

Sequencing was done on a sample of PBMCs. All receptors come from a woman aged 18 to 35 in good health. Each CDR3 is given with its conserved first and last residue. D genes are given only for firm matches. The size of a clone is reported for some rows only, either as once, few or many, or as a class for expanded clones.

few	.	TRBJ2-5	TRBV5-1	CASSLTQGKETQYF	TGCGCCAGCAGCTTGACACAGGGAAAAGAGACCCAGTACTTC
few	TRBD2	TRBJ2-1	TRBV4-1	CASSQDKAGGHNEQFF	TGCGCCAGCAGCCAAGACAAGGCGGGAGGGCACAATGAGCAGTTCTTC
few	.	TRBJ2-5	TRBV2	CASSELVGVDEETQYF	TGTGCCAGCAGTGAATTGGTGGGAGTGGATGAAGAGACCCAGTACTTC
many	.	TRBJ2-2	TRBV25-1	CASTPTGNTGELFF	TGTGCCAGCACTCCCACAGGGAACACCGGGGAGCTGTTTTTT
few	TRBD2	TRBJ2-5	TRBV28	CASSFAGGVGQETQYF	TGTGCCAGCAGTTTTGCGGGGGGGGTTGGACAAGAGACCCAGTACTTC
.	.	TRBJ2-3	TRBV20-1	CSARRTDTQYF	TGCAGTGCTAGAAGGACAGATACGCAGTATTTT
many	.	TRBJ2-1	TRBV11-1	CASSLAYLEQFF	TGTGCCAGCAGCTTGGCGTATCTGGAGCAGTTCTTC
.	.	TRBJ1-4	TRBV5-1	CASSQGHDEKLFF	TGCGCCAGCAGCCAAGGACACGATGAAAAACTGTTTTTT
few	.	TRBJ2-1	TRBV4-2	CASSQAQRPNEQFF	TGTGCCAGCAGCCAAGCCCAGCGACCTAATGAGCAGTTCTTC
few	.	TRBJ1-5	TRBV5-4	CASSLGGPGGKTGSNQPQHF	TGTGCCAGCAGCTTGGGGGGACCCGGGGGTAAGACGGGGTCCAATCAGCCCCAGCATTTT
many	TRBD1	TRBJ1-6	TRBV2	CASSEGETGIGSPLHF	TGTGCCAGCAGTGAAGGGGAGACAGGGATAGGATCACCCCTCCACTTT
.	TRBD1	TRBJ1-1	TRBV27	CASSPTQGWGNTEAFF	TGTGCCAGCAGTCCCACACAGGGGTGGGGCAACACTGAAGCTTTCTTT
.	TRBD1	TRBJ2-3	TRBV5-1	CASSRKSTRDRGVVRVTGTQYF	TGCGCCAGCAGCCGAAAATCTACACGGGACAGGGGTGTCGTCAGGGTGACGGGTACGCAGTATTTT
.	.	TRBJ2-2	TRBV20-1	CSARVGANTGELFF	TGCAGTGCTAGAGTAGGGGCGAACACCGGGGAGCTGTTTTTT
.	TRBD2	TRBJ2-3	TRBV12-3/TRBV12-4	CASSPTSGLAGGRDTQYF	TGTGCCAGCAGTCCAACCTCAGGACTAGCGGGTGGGAGAGATACGCAGTATTTT
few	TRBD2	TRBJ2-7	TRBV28	CASRTSGSSEQYF	TGTGCCAGCAGGACTAGCGGGAGTAGCGAGCAGTACTTC
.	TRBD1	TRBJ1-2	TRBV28	CASQGQLHYGYTF	TGTGCCAGCCAGGGACAGCTACACTATGGCTACACCTTC
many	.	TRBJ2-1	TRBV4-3	CASSQEGQFDEQFF	TGCGCCAGCAGCCAAGAGGGGCAGTTCGATGAGCAGTTCTTC
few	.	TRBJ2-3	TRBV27	CASSEWDGGTDTQYF	TGTGCCAGCAGTGAGTGGGACGGAGGCACAGATACGCAGTATTTT
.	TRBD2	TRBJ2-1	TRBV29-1	CSVGTSGKRLIDNEQFF	TGCAGCGTGGGGACTAGCGGGAAGAGACTTATAGACAATGAGCAGTTCTTC
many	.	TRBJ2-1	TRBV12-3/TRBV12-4	CASSRSSYNEQFF	TGTGCCAGCAGCCGGAGCTCCTACAATGAGCAGTTCTTC
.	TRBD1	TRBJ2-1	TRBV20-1	CSARSPGQGANEQFF	TGCAGTGCTAGGAGCCCGGGACAGGGGGCCAATGAGCAGTTCTTC
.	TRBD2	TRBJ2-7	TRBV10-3	CASGAAGGVIYEQYF	TGTGCCTCGGGGGCAGCGGGAGGGGTTATCTACGAGCAGTACTTC
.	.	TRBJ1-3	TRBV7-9	CASSSDDTIYF	TGTGCCAGCAGCTCGGACGACACCATATATTTT
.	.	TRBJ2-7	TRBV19	CASSLQDGKVRYEQYF	TGTGCCAGTAGTCTCCAAGACGGCAAAGTGAGGTACGAGCAGTACTTC
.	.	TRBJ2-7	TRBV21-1	CASSKEGMGPHGEQYF	TGTGCCAGCAGCAAAGAAGGGATGGGGCCCCACGGGGAGCAGTACTTC
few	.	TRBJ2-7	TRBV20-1	CSVPVSPYEQYF	TGCAGTGTTCCAGTCTCACCCTACGAGCAGTACTTC
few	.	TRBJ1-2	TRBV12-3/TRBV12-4	CASRGRYGYTF	TGTGCCAGCAGGGGACGGTATGGCTACACCTTC
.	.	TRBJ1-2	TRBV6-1	CASSERIQGASGYTF	TGTGCCAGCAGTGAACGAATCCAAGGCGCTAGTGGCTACACCTTC
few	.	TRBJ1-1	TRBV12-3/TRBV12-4	CASSFETEAFF	TGTGCCAGCAGTTTCGAAACGGAAGCTTTCTTT
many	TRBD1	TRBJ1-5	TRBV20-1	CSARLTGTELLDQPQHF	TGCAGTGCTAGACTGACAGGGACTGAGCTGTTGGATCAGCCCCAGCATTTT
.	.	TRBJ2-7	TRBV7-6	CASSRTSGEQYF	TGTGCCAGCAGCCGGACCTCAGGCGAGCAGTACTTC
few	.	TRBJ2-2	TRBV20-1	CSVPKTSSGELFF	TGCAGTGTCCCTAAGACTAGTTCCGGGGAGCTGTTTTTT
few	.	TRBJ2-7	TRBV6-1	CASEVEGLSYEQYF	TGTGCCAGCGAAGTAGAGGGGTTAAGCTACGAGCAGTACTTC
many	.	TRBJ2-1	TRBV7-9	CASSSLLLPRSYNEQFF	TGTGCCAGCAGCTCCCTTCTATTGCCCCGCTCCTACAATGAGCAGTTCTTC
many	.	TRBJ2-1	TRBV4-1	CASSQEIAAGDEQFF	TGCGCCAGCAGCCAGGAAATAGCAGCCGGGGATGAGCAGTTCTTC
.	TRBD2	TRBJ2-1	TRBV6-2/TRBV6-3	CASSQLAGESDEQFF	TGTGCCAGCAGTCAACTAGCGGGAGAGTCGGATGAGCAGTTCTTC
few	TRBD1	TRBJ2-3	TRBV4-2	CASSAPGQGAADTQYF	TGTGCCAGCAGCGCACCGGGACAGGGGGCAGCAGATACGCAGTATTTT
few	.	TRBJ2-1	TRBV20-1	CSARGQGYEQFF	TGCAGTGCTAGAGGTCAGGGCTATGAGCAGTTCTTC
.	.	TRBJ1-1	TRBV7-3	CARGERYTEAFF	TGTGCCAGAGGGGAGAGGTACACTGAAGCTTTCTTT
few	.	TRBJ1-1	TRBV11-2	CASSLGSNPEAFF	TGTGCCAGCAGCTTGGGCAGTAACCCTGAGGCTTTCTTT
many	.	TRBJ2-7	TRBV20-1	CSAWTVGEQYF	TGCAGTGCTTGGACAGTGGGGGAGCAGTACTTC
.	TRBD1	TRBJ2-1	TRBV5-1	CASSFPQGARNEQFF	TGCGCCAGCAGCTTTCCACAGGGGGCGCGCAATGAGCAGTTCTTC
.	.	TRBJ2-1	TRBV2	CASSSRRQSREEFF	TGTGCCAGCAGTTCACGGAGGCAGTCAAGGGAGGAGTTCTTC
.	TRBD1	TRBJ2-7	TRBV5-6	CASSLKGAGSYEQYF	TGTGCCAGCAGCTTGAAGGGGGCTGGGTCCTACGAGCAGTACTTC
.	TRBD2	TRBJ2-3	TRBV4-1	CASSQGGGNRLSTDTQYF	TGCGCCAGCAGCCAAGGGGGGGGAAACCGATTGAGCACAGATACGCAGTATTTT
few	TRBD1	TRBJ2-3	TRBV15	CATSAPQDRSHF	TGTGCCACCAGCGCTCCCCAGGACAGGTCACATTTT
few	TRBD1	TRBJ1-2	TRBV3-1	CASSLDRAQGGYTF	TGTGCCAGCAGCCTAGACAGGGCTCAAGGGGGCTACACCTTC
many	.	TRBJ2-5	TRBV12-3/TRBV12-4	CASSLSLIQETQYF	TGTGCCAGCAGTTTAAGCCTAATCCAAGAGACCCAGTACTTC
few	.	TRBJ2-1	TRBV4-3	CASSQDRGSGEQFF	TGCGCCAGCAGCCAAGATAGGGGTTCCGGAGAGCAGTTCTTC
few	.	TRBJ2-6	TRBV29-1	CSVVYSGANVLTF	TGCAGCGTTGTTTACTCTGGGGCCAACGTCCTGACTTTC